These 17 T cell receptor beta chains were sequenced from one sample in a study of cytomegalovirus exposure and HLA in healthy donors (dated by TCRdb to about 2017). Receptor libraries were prepared by the immunoSEQ multiplex PCR assay. For the multiplex PCR, a mixture combining 60 forward primers for TCR Vbeta segments and 13 reverse primers for TCR Jbeta segments was used. The source is immuneACCESS, and TCRdb retained only in-frame sequences with V and J called. Part of the clones is not carried over; for the studies checked, unresolved V genes explain less than half of this, and the remainder is unexplained. The sample has about 160,000 clones on record, 65% to 80% of them singletons. The ten largest clones represent around 2.1% of the sample. The sample comprised PBMCs. Source of these receptors: a female donor in good health and CMV-seronegative.

This clone appeared a single time. The rearrangement uses TRBV20-1 and TRBJ1-2, with 8 bases identical to TRBD1. The CDR3 is made up of 11 amino acids. Germline V gene lookup returns CDR1 DFQATT and CDR2 SNEGSKA (reference sequence). CDR3 in DNA: TGCGGGGGACAGGAAAATAACGGCTACACCTTC. It translates to CGGQENNGYTF.

The chain recombines TRBV6-1 with TRBJ1-6; a weak D match, TRBD1 (6 bases). This CDR3 is built from 15 residues. The germline V gene has CDR1 MNHNS and CDR2 SASEGT. Trimming took 5 bases from V and 9 from J, leaving 17 bases between them. CDR3 in amino acids: CASSTAGTPPSPLHF. In DNA, the CDR3 is TGTGCCAGCAGTACGGCCGGGACACCCCCTTCACCCCTCCACTTT.

The sample holds a few counts of this clone. The chain carries TRBV7-9 and TRBJ2-5, with D possibly matching TRBD2 (5 bases). V lost 5 bases, J lost 3 bases, and 16 bases lay in between. This CDR3 is 15 amino acids long. Germline V lookup: CDR1 SEHNR, CDR2 FQNEAQ (reference sequence). This CDR3 reads CASSPRLAEKETQYF. In DNA form, the CDR3 reads TGTGCCAGCAGCCCCAGGCTAGCAGAGAAAGAGACCCAGTACTTC.

The chain uses TRBV7-8 and TRBJ2-2; maybe TRBD1 (5 bases). The length of the CDR3 is 13 residues. Germline lookup yields CDR1 SGHVS and CDR2 FQNEAQ. Trimming removed 1 base at V and 6 bases at J, with 6 bases between. The CDR3 region has the DNA TGTGCCAGCAGCTTAGAAGGGGCCGGGGAGCTGTTTTTT. It specifies CASSLEGAGELFF.

The chain has TRBV6-5 and TRBJ2-7, with 7 nucleotides matching TRBD1. V trimming: 3 bases; J trimming: 9 bases; junction bases outside the gene matches: 17. Per germline, CDR1 MNHEY and CDR2 SVGAGI. CDR3 length equals 16 residues. The CDR3 region has the DNA TGTGCCAGCAGTTATCCGACAGGGACGGGGCTCGGGTGGCAGTACTTC. It codes for CASSYPTGTGLGWQYF.

This clone was observed once. The V call is TRBV27, the J call TRBJ1-4; 8 nucleotides match TRBD1. With 6 bases clipped from V and 7 bases from J, the junction kept 7 bases outside the gene matches. The CDR3 sequence is 14 residues long. Germline V gene sequence: CDR1 MNHEY, CDR2 SMNVEV (reference sequence). CDR3 amino acids: CASRSTGGGEKLFF. In DNA form, the CDR3 reads TGTGCCAGCAGGTCCACAGGGGGGGGTGAAAAACTGTTTTTT. Variable domain in full (rest from reference TRBV27 and TRBJ1-4): EAQVTQNPRYLITVTGKKLTVTCSQNMNHEYMSWYRQDPGLGLRQIYYSMNVEVTDKGDVPEGYKVSRKEKRNFPLILESPSPNQTSLYFCASRSTGGGEKLFFGSGTQLSVL.

The CDR3 region has the DNA TGTGCCAGTAGTATAGGTCCAGGGGGCAACACTGAAGCTTTCTTT. This gives the protein CASSIGPGGNTEAFF. The genes are TRBV19 and TRBJ1-1; TRBD1 agrees at 8 bases. V lost 1 base, J lost 2 bases, and 3 bases stayed unmatched. The CDR3 consists of 15 residues. Germline assignment: CDR1 LNHDA and CDR2 SQIVND (reference sequence).

The chain has TRBV7-2 and TRBJ1-4; the D is unclear. The CDR3 runs to 15 residues. Germline CDR1 reads SGHTA; CDR2 reads FQGNSA. Trimming pared 2 bases from V and 8 bases from J, leaving 15 bases between. DNA of the CDR3: TGTGCCAGCAGCTTAAGCCCGGCGATGGGCGAAAAACTGTTTTTT. It codes for CASSLSPAMGEKLFF.

This chain links TRBV7-2 with TRBJ2-7; 10 nucleotides line up with TRBD2. The J segment lost 5 bases and the V segment lost 6 bases, leaving 10 bases of the junction unmatched. The CDR3 is 15 residues long. Per germline, CDR1 SGHTA and CDR2 FQGNSA. The CDR3: CASRVAGGSFNEQYF. DNA for the CDR3: TGTGCCAGCAGAGTAGCGGGAGGTTCCTTTAACGAGCAGTACTTC.

The chain employs TRBV29-1 and TRBJ2-5; 10 positions match TRBD1. This CDR3 comprises 13 residues. The trim removed 6 bases at V and 5 bases at J, leaving 6 bases unmatched. CDR1 and CDR2 (germline): SQVTM, ANQGSEA. The CDR3 bases are TGCAGCGTAGGAAGGACAGGGGGTGAGACCCAGTACTTC. Translated, it gives CSVGRTGGETQYF.

This clone was detected a few times. The rearrangement links TRBV27 to TRBJ1-5; 7 bases are a match to TRBD1. This CDR3 is 14 amino acids long. Germline values: CDR1 MNHEY, CDR2 SMNVEV (reference sequence). V trimming: 6 bases; J trimming: 4 bases; junction bases outside the gene matches: 6. For the CDR3, the DNA is TGTGCCAGCAGCTCTGGGACAGAAAATCAGCCCCAGCATTTT. Its translation: CASSSGTENQPQHF.

This rearrangement joins TRBV30 to TRBJ1-1; D remains ambiguous. V was clipped by 4 bases and J by 6 bases, with 9 bases between them. Germline V gene data show CDR1 as GTSNPN and CDR2 as SVGIG (reference sequence). This CDR3 region has 11 residues. The CDR3 DNA reads TGTGCCTGGACGGTGAAAGCTGAAGCTTTCTTT. Its protein product is CAWTVKAEAFF.

The J gene is TRBJ2-2, the V gene TRBV5-1; 7 bases align to TRBD2. V was pared by 2 bases and J by 6 bases, with 7 bases of the junction left unmatched. The CDR3 is 15 amino acids. Germline values: CDR1 SGHRS, CDR2 YFSETQ. CDR3 nucleotides: TGCGCCAGCAGCTTTAACGCGGGAGACTCCGGGGAGCTGTTTTTT. This encodes CASSFNAGDSGELFF.

This clone has a single count. This chain connects TRBV2 to TRBJ1-5; D is unclear. Trimming removed 1 base at V and 6 bases at J, with 10 bases between. Germline V gene lookup returns CDR1 SNHLY and CDR2 FYNNEI. The CDR3 extends over 14 amino acids. The CDR3 nucleotides are TGTGCCAGCAGTGAAGAATCTAGGAGTCAGCCCCAGCATTTT. This encodes CASSEESRSQPQHF.

The chain uses TRBV5-4 and TRBJ2-1; 8 bases agree with TRBD2. The V gene end was trimmed by 1 base and the J gene end by 2 bases; junction bases not matched to a gene: 8. The CDR3 has 17 residues. CDR1 SGHNT and CDR2 YYREEE come from the germline V gene (reference sequence). CDR3 bases: TGTGCCAGCAGCTTGTCCGGGGGGGCCGGGGCCTACAATGAGCAGTTCTTC. Its protein product is CASSLSGGAGAYNEQFF.

The chain carries TRBV5-4 and TRBJ2-1; the match to TRBD2 covers 8 bases. This CDR3 has 16 residues. V gave up 1 base and J gave up 1 base; unmatched junction bases: 4. In germline, CDR1 is SGHNT, CDR2 YYREEE (reference sequence). CDR3 region: CASSLLTSGSYNEQFF. The CDR3, as DNA: TGTGCCAGCAGCTTGCTAACTAGCGGTTCCTACAATGAGCAGTTCTTC.

This chain joins TRBV7-2 and TRBJ2-7; weak D call: TRBD2 (5 bases). V was clipped by 8 bases and J by 0 bases, with 14 bases between them. Germline CDR1 and CDR2: SGHTA and FQGNSA. The CDR3 loop spans 14 amino acids. This CDR3 is CASAPAGGSYEQYF. In nucleotides, the CDR3 is TGTGCCAGCGCTCCCGCGGGCGGCTCCTACGAGCAGTACTTC.